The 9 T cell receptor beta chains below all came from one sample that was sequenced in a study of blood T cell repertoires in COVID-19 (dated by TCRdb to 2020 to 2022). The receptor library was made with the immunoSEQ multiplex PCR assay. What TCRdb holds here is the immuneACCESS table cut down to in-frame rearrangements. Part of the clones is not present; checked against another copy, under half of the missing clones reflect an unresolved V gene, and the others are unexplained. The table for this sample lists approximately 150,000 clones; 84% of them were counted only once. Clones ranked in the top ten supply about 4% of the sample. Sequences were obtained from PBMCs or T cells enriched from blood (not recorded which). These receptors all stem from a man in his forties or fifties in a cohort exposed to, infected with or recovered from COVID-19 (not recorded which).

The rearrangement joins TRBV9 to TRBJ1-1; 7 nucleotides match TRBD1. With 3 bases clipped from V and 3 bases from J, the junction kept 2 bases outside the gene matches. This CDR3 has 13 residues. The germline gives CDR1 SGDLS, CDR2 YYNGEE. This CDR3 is CASSEGGDTEAFF. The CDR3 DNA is TGTGCCAGCAGCGAAGGGGGCGACACTGAAGCTTTCTTT.

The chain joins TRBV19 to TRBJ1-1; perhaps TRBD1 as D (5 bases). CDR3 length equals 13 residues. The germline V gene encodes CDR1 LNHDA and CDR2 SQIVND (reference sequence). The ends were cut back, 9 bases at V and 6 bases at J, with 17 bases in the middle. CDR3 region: CARVRGGISEAFF. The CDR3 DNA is TGTGCCAGGGTTCGGGGGGGGATATCTGAAGCTTTCTTT. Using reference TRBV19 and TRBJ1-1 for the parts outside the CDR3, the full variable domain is DGGITQSPKYLFRKEGQNVTLSCEQNLNHDAMYWYRQDPGQGLRLIYYSQIVNDFQKGDIAEGYSVSREKKESFPLTVTSAQKNPTAFYLCARVRGGISEAFFGQGTRLTVV.

For the CDR3, the DNA is TGTGCCATCAAGGGGACTTCTCAAGAGACCCAGTACTTC. Its protein is CAIKGTSQETQYF. This sequence joins TRBV10-3 and TRBJ2-5; D is perhaps TRBD2 (6 bases). The CDR3 is 13 amino acids. Germline V lookup: CDR1 ENHRY, CDR2 SYGVKD. V shed 7 bases and J shed 2 bases, with 11 bases lying between them.

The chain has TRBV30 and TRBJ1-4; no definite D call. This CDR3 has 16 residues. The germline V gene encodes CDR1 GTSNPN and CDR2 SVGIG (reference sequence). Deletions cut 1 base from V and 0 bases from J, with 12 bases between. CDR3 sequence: CAWSALEAATNEKLFF. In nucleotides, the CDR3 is TGTGCCTGGAGTGCCTTAGAGGCCGCAACTAATGAAAAACTGTTTTTT. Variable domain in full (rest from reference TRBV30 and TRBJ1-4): SQTIHQWPATLVQPVGSPLSLECTVEGTSNPNLYWYRQAAGRGLQLLFYSVGIGQISSEVPQNLSASRPQDRQFILSSKKLLLSDSGFYLCAWSALEAATNEKLFFGSGTQLSVL.

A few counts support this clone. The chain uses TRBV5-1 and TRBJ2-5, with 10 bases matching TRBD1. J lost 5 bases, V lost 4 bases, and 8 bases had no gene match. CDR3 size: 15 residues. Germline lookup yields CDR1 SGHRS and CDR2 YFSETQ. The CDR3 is CASSPVTGGAETQYF. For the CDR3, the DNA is TGCGCCAGCAGCCCAGTGACAGGGGGCGCGGAGACCCAGTACTTC.

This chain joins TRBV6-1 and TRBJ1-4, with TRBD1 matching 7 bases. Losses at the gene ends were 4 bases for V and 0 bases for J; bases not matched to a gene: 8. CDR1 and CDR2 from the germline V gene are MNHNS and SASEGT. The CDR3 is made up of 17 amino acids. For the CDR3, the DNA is TGTGCCAGCAGTGCTCTGACAGGGCTTCCAACTAATGAAAAACTGTTTTTT. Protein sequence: CASSALTGLPTNEKLFF.

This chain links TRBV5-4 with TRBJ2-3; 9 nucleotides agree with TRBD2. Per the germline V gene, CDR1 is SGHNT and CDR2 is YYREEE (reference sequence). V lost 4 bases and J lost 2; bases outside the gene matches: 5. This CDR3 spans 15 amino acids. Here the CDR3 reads CASSPGLATTDTQYF. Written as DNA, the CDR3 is TGTGCCAGCAGCCCCGGACTAGCGACCACAGATACGCAGTATTTT.

The CDR3: CATPALGQNYGYTF. CDR3 nucleotides: TGTGCCACCCCAGCCCTAGGACAGAACTATGGCTACACCTTC. The gene calls are TRBV2 and TRBJ1-2; D might be TRBD1 (6 bases). Per the germline V gene, CDR1 is SNHLY and CDR2 is FYNNEI. CDR3 length: 14 amino acids. V was trimmed by 10 bases and J by 2 bases, leaving 17 bases between them.

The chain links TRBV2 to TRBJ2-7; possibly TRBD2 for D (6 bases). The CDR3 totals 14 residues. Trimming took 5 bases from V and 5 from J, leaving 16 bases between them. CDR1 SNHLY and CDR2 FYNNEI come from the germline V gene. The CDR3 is CASSNRRGEDEQYF. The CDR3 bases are TGTGCCAGCAGTAACCGGCGAGGGGAGGACGAGCAGTACTTC. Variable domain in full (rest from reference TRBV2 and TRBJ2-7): EPEVTQTPSHQVTQMGQEVILRCVPISNHLYFYWYRQILGQKVEFLVSFYNNEISEKSEIFDDQFSVERPDGSNFTLKIRSTKLEDSAMYFCASSNRRGEDEQYFGPGTRLTVT.